The rows below give T cell receptor beta chains drawn from one sample of a study of T cell changes during pregnancy in multiple sclerosis. Some clones are missing from TCRdb's copy, which holds only in-frame ones; the method was immunoSEQ multiplex PCR. Of roughly 100,000 clones in the sample, about nine tenths are singletons; the top ten hold about 3%. Source: peripheral blood, taken after pregnancy. The receptors shown here come from a female donor with multiple sclerosis, enrolled in a pregnancy study. Each CDR3 is given with its conserved first and last residue. D genes are given only for firm matches. For some rows the clone size is stated as once, few or many, or as a class when expanded; others skip it.

d_call: TRBD2; v_call: TRBV4-2; clone_size: .; j_call: TRBJ2-1; cdr3_nt: TGTGCCAGCAGCCGAGTTAGCGGGGTTTACAATGAGCAGTTCTTC; cdr3_aa: CASSRVSGVYNEQFF
d_call: .; v_call: TRBV7-9; clone_size: once; j_call: TRBJ2-7; cdr3_nt: TGTGCCAGCAGCTCGGACTCCTGGGACGAGCAGTACTTC; cdr3_aa: CASSSDSWDEQYF
d_call: .; v_call: TRBV15; clone_size: .; j_call: TRBJ1-1; cdr3_nt: TGTGCCACCAGCAGAGAGTGGACTGAACCCATGAACACTGAAGCTTTCTTT; cdr3_aa: CATSREWTEPMNTEAFF
d_call: TRBD1; v_call: TRBV5-1; clone_size: .; j_call: TRBJ2-3; cdr3_nt: TGCGCCAGCAGCCGATGGACAGGGGGCTTATCAGATACGCAGTATTTT; cdr3_aa: CASSRWTGGLSDTQYF
d_call: TRBD2; v_call: TRBV5-1; clone_size: .; j_call: TRBJ2-1; cdr3_nt: TGCGCCAGCAGGCCTCTAGCGGGGGGCGTCAATGAGCAGTTCTTC; cdr3_aa: CASRPLAGGVNEQFF
d_call: TRBD2; v_call: TRBV6-4; clone_size: .; j_call: TRBJ2-1; cdr3_nt: TGTGCCAGCAGTTTGCGGGGGGGCAGGGATGAGCAGTTCTTC; cdr3_aa: CASSLRGGRDEQFF
d_call: .; v_call: TRBV6-1; clone_size: .; j_call: TRBJ1-4; cdr3_nt: TGTGCCAGCAGTGAGAGGGGGTTATCTAATGAAAAACTGTTTTTT; cdr3_aa: CASSERGLSNEKLFF
d_call: TRBD1; v_call: TRBV5-1; clone_size: once; j_call: TRBJ1-1; cdr3_nt: TGCGCCAGCAGCTTGTCTGCGGGACAGGGGAAGAACACTGAAGCTTTCTTT; cdr3_aa: CASSLSAGQGKNTEAFF
d_call: TRBD2; v_call: TRBV11-3; clone_size: .; j_call: TRBJ2-3; cdr3_nt: TGTGCCAGCAGCTTAGGCGGGGGGGCCCGAGATACGCAGTATTTT; cdr3_aa: CASSLGGGARDTQYF
d_call: .; v_call: TRBV6-5; clone_size: .; j_call: TRBJ2-4; cdr3_nt: TGTGCCAGCATCCAACCGGGATCCGAGAACATTCAGTACTTC; cdr3_aa: CASIQPGSENIQYF
d_call: TRBD2; v_call: TRBV19; clone_size: many; j_call: TRBJ2-1; cdr3_nt: TGTGCCAGTAGTATATTCGCGGGGGGTTCCTACAATGAGCAGTTCTTC; cdr3_aa: CASSIFAGGSYNEQFF
d_call: .; v_call: TRBV10-2; clone_size: .; j_call: TRBJ1-2; cdr3_nt: TGCGCCACCACAGGGTCTCATGGCTACACCTTC; cdr3_aa: CATTGSHGYTF
d_call: TRBD1; v_call: TRBV6-6; clone_size: .; j_call: TRBJ2-7; cdr3_nt: TGTGCCAGCACAGGACAGGTGGTCTACGAGCAGTACTTC; cdr3_aa: CASTGQVVYEQYF
d_call: TRBD2; v_call: TRBV6-5; clone_size: .; j_call: TRBJ2-1; cdr3_nt: TGTGCCAGCAGTTACTCGACGGGGGGGCTCTACAATGAGCAGTTCTTC; cdr3_aa: CASSYSTGGLYNEQFF
d_call: .; v_call: TRBV4-1; clone_size: .; j_call: TRBJ2-7; cdr3_nt: TGCGCCAGCAGCCAAGATGGGGGGGCCTCCTACGAGCAGTACTTC; cdr3_aa: CASSQDGGASYEQYF
d_call: .; v_call: TRBV19; clone_size: .; j_call: TRBJ1-3; cdr3_nt: TGTGCCAGTAGTGACCGGGGCTCTGGAAACACCATATATTTT; cdr3_aa: CASSDRGSGNTIYF
d_call: TRBD1; v_call: TRBV19; clone_size: .; j_call: TRBJ1-5; cdr3_nt: TGTGCCAGTATGGACAGGGGTATTTGGAATCAGCCCCAGCATTTT; cdr3_aa: CASMDRGIWNQPQHF
d_call: .; v_call: TRBV5-6; clone_size: .; j_call: TRBJ1-5; cdr3_nt: TGTGCCAGCAGCGACGGACTATCTGGCAATCAGCCCCAGCATTTT; cdr3_aa: CASSDGLSGNQPQHF
d_call: .; v_call: TRBV15; clone_size: once; j_call: TRBJ2-3; cdr3_nt: TGTGCCACCAGCAGAGATCCCCGGGGAGCAGATACGCAGTATTTT; cdr3_aa: CATSRDPRGADTQYF
d_call: TRBD2; v_call: TRBV4-1; clone_size: once; j_call: TRBJ2-7; cdr3_nt: TGCGCCAGCAGCCCCTGGACTAGCGGGGTTGATTCCTACGAGCAGTACTTC; cdr3_aa: CASSPWTSGVDSYEQYF
d_call: TRBD1; v_call: TRBV7-9; clone_size: .; j_call: TRBJ1-1; cdr3_nt: TGTGCCAGCAGCTTAGGGACAGGGAATGAAGCTTTCTTT; cdr3_aa: CASSLGTGNEAFF
d_call: TRBD2; v_call: TRBV9; clone_size: .; j_call: TRBJ2-2; cdr3_nt: TGTGCCAGCAGCTCCCGACTAGCGGGGGGTCCCGGGGAGCTGTTTTTT; cdr3_aa: CASSSRLAGGPGELFF
d_call: .; v_call: TRBV6-6; clone_size: once; j_call: TRBJ1-3; cdr3_nt: TGTGCCAGCACCCGCCGCGGGTTGGGCTCTGGAAACACCATATATTTT; cdr3_aa: CASTRRGLGSGNTIYF
d_call: TRBD1; v_call: TRBV19; clone_size: .; j_call: TRBJ2-7; cdr3_nt: TGTGCCAGTAGTCCCGACAGGGGGCCCTCCTACGAGCAGTACTTC; cdr3_aa: CASSPDRGPSYEQYF
d_call: TRBD2; v_call: TRBV18; clone_size: .; j_call: TRBJ2-7; cdr3_nt: TGTGCCAGCTCACCATTTGCGGGGGGGCCCGACGAGCAGTACTTC; cdr3_aa: CASSPFAGGPDEQYF
d_call: TRBD1; v_call: TRBV11-2; clone_size: .; j_call: TRBJ1-4; cdr3_nt: TGTGCCAGCAGCTCGGGCCGGGGACAGGGCAGGGAAAAACTGTTTTTT; cdr3_aa: CASSSGRGQGREKLFF
d_call: .; v_call: TRBV7-9; clone_size: .; j_call: TRBJ2-7; cdr3_nt: TGTGCCAGCAGCTTATATAGAGACGGAGACTACGAGCAGTACTTT; cdr3_aa: CASSLYRDGDYEQYF
d_call: .; v_call: TRBV19; clone_size: few; j_call: TRBJ1-5; cdr3_nt: TGTGCCAGTAGCGACAGAACCTATCAGCCCCAGCATTTT; cdr3_aa: CASSDRTYQPQHF
d_call: TRBD1; v_call: TRBV30; clone_size: .; j_call: TRBJ1-5; cdr3_nt: TGTGCCTGGGGACAGGCTAGCAATCAGCCCCAGCATTTT; cdr3_aa: CAWGQASNQPQHF
d_call: .; v_call: TRBV27; clone_size: .; j_call: TRBJ2-1; cdr3_nt: TGTGCCAGCAGTTCCCCAGGGTATGACATTTGGAATGAGCAGTTCTTC; cdr3_aa: CASSSPGYDIWNEQFF
d_call: .; v_call: TRBV7-9; clone_size: .; j_call: TRBJ1-1; cdr3_nt: TGTGCCAGCAGGGCAGTGTCTCTGAACACTGAAGCTTTCTTT; cdr3_aa: CASRAVSLNTEAFF
d_call: .; v_call: TRBV4-1; clone_size: .; j_call: TRBJ1-3; cdr3_nt: TGCGCCAGCAGCCAAGAGCCCCAGGATCTTGGAAACACCATATATTTT; cdr3_aa: CASSQEPQDLGNTIYF
d_call: TRBD1; v_call: TRBV10-3; clone_size: .; j_call: TRBJ1-2; cdr3_nt: TGTGCCATCAGTGACTCGGGGGGGACAGGGGGCGCTTCCAACTATGGCTACACCTTC; cdr3_aa: CAISDSGGTGGASNYGYTF
d_call: TRBD2; v_call: TRBV9; clone_size: .; j_call: TRBJ2-7; cdr3_nt: TGTGCCAGCAGCACGGGACTAGTGAACTACGAGCAGTACTTC; cdr3_aa: CASSTGLVNYEQYF
d_call: .; v_call: TRBV4-1; clone_size: .; j_call: TRBJ1-1; cdr3_nt: TGCGCCAGCAGCCACGGGAAGTGGGACTTGGGGACTGAAGCTTTCTTT; cdr3_aa: CASSHGKWDLGTEAFF
d_call: .; v_call: TRBV11-2; clone_size: .; j_call: TRBJ1-3; cdr3_nt: TGTGCCAGCAGCTTCCGCAGGGAAGAGCTTGGAAACACCATATATTTT; cdr3_aa: CASSFRREELGNTIYF
d_call: .; v_call: TRBV19; clone_size: .; j_call: TRBJ1-5; cdr3_nt: TGTGCCAGTAGTATATCGGGATTTGGCAATCAGCCCCAGCATTTT; cdr3_aa: CASSISGFGNQPQHF
d_call: .; v_call: TRBV18; clone_size: .; j_call: TRBJ1-5; cdr3_nt: TGTGCCAGCTCACCCACGCGAGGCAATCAGCCCCAGCATTTT; cdr3_aa: CASSPTRGNQPQHF
d_call: .; v_call: TRBV2; clone_size: .; j_call: TRBJ2-7; cdr3_nt: TGTGCCGGTAACAGGGACTCCTACGAGCAGTACTTC; cdr3_aa: CAGNRDSYEQYF
d_call: .; v_call: TRBV7-2; clone_size: .; j_call: TRBJ1-2; cdr3_nt: TGTGCCAGCAGCTTAAGCGCCAAAGACTATGGCTACACCTTC; cdr3_aa: CASSLSAKDYGYTF
d_call: TRBD1; v_call: TRBV7-6; clone_size: .; j_call: TRBJ2-1; cdr3_nt: TGTGCCAGCAGCTTACGACAGGGGCATGAGCAGTTCTTC; cdr3_aa: CASSLRQGHEQFF
d_call: TRBD1; v_call: TRBV27; clone_size: .; j_call: TRBJ1-5; cdr3_nt: TGTGCCAGCAGTTCCAGGGGGAGTGATCAGCCCCAGCATTTT; cdr3_aa: CASSSRGSDQPQHF
d_call: .; v_call: TRBV10-3; clone_size: .; j_call: TRBJ1-6; cdr3_nt: TGTGCCATCAGGGGAGCAGGACCGGGTCTCTATAATTCACCCCTCCACTTT; cdr3_aa: CAIRGAGPGLYNSPLHF
d_call: TRBD1; v_call: TRBV30; clone_size: .; j_call: TRBJ1-2; cdr3_nt: TGTGCCTGGAGTTCTGTCGGGACAGGATTAAACTATGGCTACACCTTC; cdr3_aa: CAWSSVGTGLNYGYTF
d_call: TRBD1; v_call: TRBV6-5; clone_size: .; j_call: TRBJ1-4; cdr3_nt: TGTGCCAGCAGCCGGGGACAGCTTGAAAGACTGTTTTTT; cdr3_aa: CASSRGQLERLFF
d_call: TRBD1; v_call: TRBV18; clone_size: .; j_call: TRBJ1-6; cdr3_nt: TGTGCCAGCTCCAGGACCCGGGACAGGGAAAATTCACCCCTCCACTTT; cdr3_aa: CASSRTRDRENSPLHF
d_call: .; v_call: TRBV7-9; clone_size: .; j_call: TRBJ2-5; cdr3_nt: TGTGCCAGCAGCTTTAGTTTACAAGAGACCCAGTACTTC; cdr3_aa: CASSFSLQETQYF
d_call: TRBD2; v_call: TRBV6-5; clone_size: .; j_call: TRBJ2-1; cdr3_nt: TGTGCCAGCAGTTACAGTTCTAGCGGGGGGTTGGATGAGCAGTTCTTC; cdr3_aa: CASSYSSSGGLDEQFF